This passage covers 21 T cell receptor beta chains from one sample sequenced in a study of post-analysis software for immune sequencing data. Findings of the study overall: Elevated frequency relative to controls characterized four or five TRBV segments in patients, TRBV5-6, TRBV5-1 and TRBV20-1 among them.

Their antigens are not known. Incorporated into the TCR beta cDNA libraries were unique molecular identifiers, which served to reduce PCR and sequencing biases. TCRdb used MiXCR to reprocess the PCR reads, holding one entry per CDR3 protein. The sample has under 650,000 distinct CDR3 sequences, about 40% seen once; the top ten hold under 2%. Sequencing input: blood. The receptors stem from a girl aged 10 to 17 with multiple sclerosis.

The chain couples TRBV20-1 to TRBJ1-6, with D perhaps TRBD1 (6 bases). Trimming removed 3 bases from V and 8 bases from J, with 11 bases in between. This CDR3 contains 13 residues. Looked up from germline, CDR1 is DFQATT and CDR2 is SNEGSKA (reference sequence). The CDR3 loop reads CSASPYRDSPLHF. CDR3 sequence (DNA): TGCAGTGCTAGTCCCTACAGGGATTCACCCCTCCACTTT.

This clonotype turned up a few times. In nucleotides, the CDR3 is TGCAGCGTTGCCGGCAATGAGCAGTTCTTC. This encodes CSVAGNEQFF. The V call is TRBV29-1, the J call TRBJ2-1, with D unclear. The CDR3 runs 10 residues. CDR1 and CDR2 (germline): SQVTM, ANQGSEA. V was shortened by 4 bases and J by 6 bases, with 4 bases between the two germline ends.

This clonotype was seen just once. The chain combines TRBV6-6 with TRBJ1-5, with 8 bases matching TRBD1. After removal of 6 bases from V and 1 base from J, the junction contained 11 bases not matched to a gene. In germline, CDR1 is MNHNY, CDR2 SVGAGI (reference sequence). CDR3 size: 17 residues. The DNA for the CDR3 is TGTGCCAGCAGCCCAGGGTGGACAGGGAGGAGCAATCAGCCCCAGCATTTT. Residues: CASSPGWTGRSNQPQHF.

The chain couples TRBV12-3 or TRBV12-4 to TRBJ2-1, with TRBD2 identical over 9 bases. The CDR3 loop spans 13 amino acids. V lost 8 bases to trimming and J lost 9 bases; unmatched junction nucleotides: 8. CDR3 residues: CASFPGTSSEQFF. The CDR3 coding sequence is TGTGCCAGCTTCCCCGGGACTAGCAGTGAGCAGTTCTTC.

The gene calls are TRBV3-1 and TRBJ2-3; possible D gene TRBD2, 6 bases. Trimming shortened V by 4 bases and J by 6 bases, and 14 bases separated the two germline ends. This CDR3 comprises 14 residues. Per the germline V gene, CDR1 is LGHDT and CDR2 is YNNKEL (reference sequence). CDR3 region: CASSRGTGEDTQYF. In DNA form, the CDR3 reads TGTGCCAGCAGCCGGGGAACGGGGGAGGATACGCAGTATTTT.

V is TRBV7-3 and J is TRBJ2-6; D perhaps matches TRBD1 (6 bases). The CDR3 length is 20 residues. V dropped 4 bases and J dropped 2 bases, with 24 bases sitting between them. From germline, CDR1 is SGHTA and CDR2 FQGTGA. The CDR3 DNA is TGTGCCAGCAGCTCACCAACCCCGGGACACCCTAAACCTGGGGCCAACGTCCTGACTTTC. Amino acid sequence: CASSSPTPGHPKPGANVLTF.

This clonotype was observed a few times. A much bigger clone sits one base away, suggesting this may be a read error. The chain recombines TRBV12-3 or TRBV12-4 with TRBJ2-1; no clear D. The CDR3 has 14 residues. Trimming took 6 bases from V and 4 from J, leaving 13 bases between them. The CDR3 nucleotides are TGTGCCAGCAGCTGTAAAGAACAGTACAATGAGCAGTTCTTC. Its protein product is CASSCKEQYNEQFF.

This sequence joins TRBV29-1 and TRBJ2-3; TRBD1 matches at 8 bases. The germline V gene has CDR1 SQVTM and CDR2 ANQGSEA. V was pared by 5 bases and J by 4 bases, with 11 bases of the junction left unmatched. The CDR3 runs 15 residues. The CDR3 region is CSVHGTGLGPDTQYF. CDR3 nucleotides: TGCAGCGTTCATGGGACAGGCCTAGGCCCAGATACGCAGTATTTT.

This clonotype was counted a few times. The chain uses TRBV7-3 and TRBJ2-3; D possibly corresponds to TRBD2 (5 bases). The CDR3 is 16 amino acids. CDR1 is SGHTA and CDR2 is FQGTGA in the germline V gene. Trimming left V 2 bases short and J 2 bases short, with 14 bases between. DNA for the CDR3: TGTGCCAGCAGCTTAGGAGGTATGGGATCCACAGATACGCAGTATTTT. Its protein is CASSLGGMGSTDTQYF.

The chain recombines TRBV29-1 with TRBJ1-2, with 9 nucleotides matching TRBD1. The CDR3 runs 15 residues. Germline values: CDR1 SQVTM, CDR2 ANQGSEA. Germline trimming cut 7 bases from V and 0 bases from J; bases unmatched to any gene: 9. The CDR3 DNA reads TGCAGCGCCGGGGGGGGACAGGGACCTAACTATGGCTACACCTTC. Amino acid sequence: CSAGGGQGPNYGYTF.

In the case of this clonotype: A read error may account for a junction end that differs from germline. Written as DNA, the CDR3 is TGTGCCAGCAGCCCGATCCAGGACTACAATGAGCGGTTCTTC. Encoded protein: CASSPIQDYNERFF. The chain has TRBV7-9 and TRBJ2-1, with D tentatively TRBD2 (6 bases). This CDR3 comprises 14 residues. The germline CDR1 and CDR2 sequences are SEHNR and FQNEAQ (reference sequence). The full variable domain, in which reference TRBV7-9 and TRBJ2-1 provide the parts outside the CDR3, is DTGVSQNPRHKITKRGQNVTFRCDPISEHNRLYWYRQTLGQGPEFLTYFQNEAQLEKSRLLSDRFSAERPKGSFSTLEIQRTEQGDSAMYLCASSPIQDYNERFFGPGTRLTVL.

The CDR3 region is CASSLKLQYTDTQYF. CDR3 DNA sequence: TGTGCCAGCAGCTTAAAGCTCCAGTACACAGATACGCAGTATTTT. This chain connects TRBV7-9 to TRBJ2-3; D gene unclear. The CDR3 spans 15 residues. V was shortened by 2 bases and J by 2 bases, with 11 bases between the two germline ends. From germline, CDR1 is SEHNR and CDR2 FQNEAQ (reference sequence).

The chain has TRBV10-3 and TRBJ2-5, with D possibly matching TRBD1 (6 bases). Germline V gives CDR1 ENHRY, CDR2 SYGVKD. V was pared by 2 bases and J by 0 bases, with 16 bases between. This CDR3 spans 17 amino acids. CDR3 bases: TGTGCCATCAGTGAGCCATCAGGGGCCTTGTACCAAGAGACCCAGTACTTC. It yields the protein CAISEPSGALYQETQYF.

The chain couples TRBV20-1 to TRBJ2-1, with a tentative D call TRBD2 (6 bases). Germline assignment: CDR1 DFQATT and CDR2 SNEGSKA (reference sequence). Trimming removed 0 bases at V and 4 bases at J, with 16 bases between. This CDR3 has 16 amino acids. This CDR3 is CSARDNGGSPYNEQFF. DNA for the CDR3: TGCAGTGCTAGAGATAATGGGGGGTCCCCTTACAATGAGCAGTTCTTC.

The gene calls are TRBV24-1 and TRBJ2-1; 12 bases fit TRBD1. The CDR3 contains 19 residues. V was clipped by 1 base and J by 4 bases; unmatched bases: 10. Germline V gene sequence: CDR1 KGHDR, CDR2 SFDVKD. CDR3 in DNA: TGTGCCACCAGTGATTTAATACACCGGGACAGGGGGCTTTACAATGAGCAGTTCTTC. It encodes CATSDLIHRDRGLYNEQFF.

This clonotype has a handful of counts. The chain employs TRBV10-3 and TRBJ2-4; 7 bases are a match to TRBD1. The V and J ends lost 11 bases and 3 bases, in that order; junction bases with no gene match: 7. CDR3 length equals 13 residues. CDR1 is ENHRY, CDR2 SYGVKD, per germline. DNA for the CDR3: TGTGCCTCGACTTGGGACAGCAAAAACATTCAGTACTTC. It codes for CASTWDSKNIQYF.

The sample holds a few counts of this clonotype. This chain joins TRBV6-2 or TRBV6-3 and TRBJ2-5; 14 positions agree with TRBD2. V trimming: 5 bases; J trimming: 5 bases; junction bases outside the gene matches: 4. CDR3 length: 15 residues. Germline CDR1 reads MNHEY; CDR2 reads SVGEGT. The CDR3 reads CASSLWTSGRETQYF. The CDR3 nucleotides read TGTGCCAGCAGTCTATGGACTAGCGGGAGGGAGACCCAGTACTTC.

In its sample, this clonotype was seen a few times. Germline is not matched at one junction end, which may reflect a read error. The V call is TRBV5-1, the J call TRBJ2-5; D perhaps matches TRBD1 (6 bases). Germline V gene sequence: CDR1 SGHRS, CDR2 YFSETQ. CDR3 length: 14 amino acids. CDR3 amino acids: CASSLTTGIYEQYF. DNA of the CDR3: TGCGCCAGCAGCTTGACCACAGGGATCTACGAGCAGTACTTT.

The chain uses TRBV20-1 and TRBJ2-5; 9 nucleotides agree with TRBD2. The J call may be in error: the DNA end matches TRBJ2-4 better. Looked up from germline, CDR1 is DFQATT and CDR2 is SNEGSKA (reference sequence). The CDR3 contains 15 residues. DNA for the CDR3: TGCAGTGCTAGAGGGGCTAGCGGGACCACTTACATTCAGTACTTC. Amino acids: CSARGASGTTYIQYF.

The chain recombines TRBV7-9 with TRBJ2-1; TRBD1 aligns across 9 bases. There are 16 residues in the CDR3. V dropped 3 bases and J dropped 7; count of bases not matched to a gene: 10. Germline V gene data show CDR1 as SEHNR and CDR2 as FQNEAQ (reference sequence). The CDR3 is CASSFEGSGQGNEQFF. CDR3 sequence (DNA): TGTGCCAGCAGCTTCGAGGGGTCTGGACAGGGGAATGAGCAGTTCTTC.

The V and J genes are TRBV20-1 and TRBJ2-1; possibly TRBD1 for D (5 bases). The germline CDR1 and CDR2 sequences are DFQATT and SNEGSKA (reference sequence). V dropped 0 bases and J dropped 10 bases, with 16 bases sitting between them. The CDR3 sequence is 14 residues long. CDR3 nucleotides: TGCAGTGCTAGAGATGGGGCCAAGGATCGGGAGCAGTTCTTC. This sequence encodes CSARDGAKDREQFF.